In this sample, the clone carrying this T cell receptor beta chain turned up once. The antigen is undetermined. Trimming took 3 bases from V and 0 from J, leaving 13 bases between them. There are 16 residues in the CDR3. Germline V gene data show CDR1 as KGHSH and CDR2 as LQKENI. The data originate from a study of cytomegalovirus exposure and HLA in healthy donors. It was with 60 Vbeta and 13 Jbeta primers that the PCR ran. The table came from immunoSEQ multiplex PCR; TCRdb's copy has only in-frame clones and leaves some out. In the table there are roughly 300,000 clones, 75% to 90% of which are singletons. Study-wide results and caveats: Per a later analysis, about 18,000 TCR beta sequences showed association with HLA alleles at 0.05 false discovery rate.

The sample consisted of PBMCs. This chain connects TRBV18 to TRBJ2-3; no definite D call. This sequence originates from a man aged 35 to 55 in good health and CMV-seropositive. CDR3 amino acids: CASSPYADASTDTQYF. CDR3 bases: TGTGCCAGCTCACCCTATGCTGATGCGAGCACAGATACGCAGTATTTT.